The rows below give T cell receptor beta chains drawn from one sample of a study of somatic mutations in cytotoxic T cells in rheumatoid arthritis. Data came from immunoSEQ multiplex PCR; TCRdb stores just in-frame clones and leaves some out. This sample has approximately 17,000 clones, with over 60% found just once. Material: CD8+ T cells sorted from blood. The receptor source for this set is an adult with rheumatoid arthritis. CDR3s include the opening cysteine and the closing phenylalanine or tryptophan. The D gene is left open where the match is weak. Not every row has a clone size; where given, it reads once, few, many or a size class.

abundance: .
j_gene: TRBJ2-2
v_gene: TRBV15
d_gene: TRBD1
CDR3aa: CATSFRQGAGGELFF
CDR3nt: TGTGCCACCAGCTTCCGACAGGGGGCTGGCGGGGAGCTGTTTTTT

abundance: .
j_gene: TRBJ2-7
v_gene: TRBV5-4
d_gene: TRBD1
CDR3aa: CASGRVGTGTIYEQYF
CDR3nt: TGTGCCAGCGGACGGGTAGGGACAGGTACTATATACGAGCAGTACTTC

abundance: few
j_gene: TRBJ1-2
v_gene: TRBV14
d_gene: .
CDR3aa: CASSQLRGLYGYTF
CDR3nt: TGTGCCAGCAGCCAACTCCGGGGCCTCTATGGCTACACCTTC

abundance: .
j_gene: TRBJ2-1
v_gene: TRBV6-5
d_gene: .
CDR3aa: CASSPNPGTYNEQFF
CDR3nt: TGTGCCAGCAGCCCAAACCCTGGGACCTACAATGAGCAGTTCTTC

abundance: .
j_gene: TRBJ2-1
v_gene: TRBV2
d_gene: TRBD2
CDR3aa: CASPSGLAGKVPYNEQFF
CDR3nt: TGTGCCAGCCCCTCCGGACTAGCGGGGAAGGTTCCCTACAATGAGCAGTTCTTC

abundance: .
j_gene: TRBJ2-3
v_gene: TRBV13
d_gene: TRBD2
CDR3aa: CASSGRLAGGGAHTDTQYF
CDR3nt: TGTGCCAGCAGCGGCCGACTAGCGGGGGGAGGTGCCCACACAGATACGCAGTATTTT

abundance: .
j_gene: TRBJ2-1
v_gene: TRBV1
d_gene: .
CDR3aa: CTSSQEIDNEQFF
CDR3nt: TGCACCAGCAGCCAAGAAATAGATAATGAGCAGTTCTTC

abundance: .
j_gene: TRBJ1-1
v_gene: TRBV7-9
d_gene: .
CDR3aa: CASSLGPIRQGQNTEAFF
CDR3nt: TGTGCCAGCAGCTTAGGTCCTATACGCCAGGGACAGAACACTGAAGCTTTCTTT

abundance: few
j_gene: TRBJ2-7
v_gene: TRBV27
d_gene: .
CDR3aa: CASSRTEPEMQYF
CDR3nt: TGTGCCAGCAGTCGAACCGAGCCGGAGATGCAGTACTTC

abundance: .
j_gene: TRBJ1-2
v_gene: TRBV6-4
d_gene: TRBD1
CDR3aa: CASSPGTGGYGYTF
CDR3nt: TGTGCCAGCAGCCCCGGGACAGGGGGCTATGGCTACACCTTC

abundance: few
j_gene: TRBJ2-7
v_gene: TRBV6-5
d_gene: TRBD1
CDR3aa: CASSSGTGPYEQYF
CDR3nt: TGTGCCAGCAGTTCCGGGACAGGGCCCTACGAGCAGTACTTC

abundance: .
j_gene: TRBJ2-2
v_gene: TRBV29-1
d_gene: TRBD1
CDR3aa: CSVHRGANTGELFF
CDR3nt: TGCAGCGTCCACAGGGGCGCGAACACCGGGGAGCTGTTTTTT

abundance: few
j_gene: TRBJ1-6
v_gene: TRBV14
d_gene: .
CDR3aa: CASSQDRGGTFSSPLHF
CDR3nt: TGTGCCAGCAGCCAAGATAGGGGGGGGACATTTTCGTCACCCCTCCACTTT

abundance: .
j_gene: TRBJ1-5
v_gene: TRBV12-5
d_gene: .
CDR3aa: CASRGSNQPQHF
CDR3nt: TGTGCTAGTCGGGGTAGCAATCAGCCCCAGCATTTT

abundance: .
j_gene: TRBJ1-1
v_gene: TRBV19
d_gene: TRBD1
CDR3aa: CASSTGAGGAEAFF
CDR3nt: TGTGCCAGTAGTACCGGGGCAGGGGGTGCTGAAGCTTTCTTT

abundance: .
j_gene: TRBJ1-1
v_gene: TRBV27
d_gene: .
CDR3aa: CASSDWRTEAFF
CDR3nt: TGTGCCAGCAGTGATTGGAGGACTGAAGCTTTCTTT

abundance: .
j_gene: TRBJ1-4
v_gene: TRBV6-4
d_gene: .
CDR3aa: CASSSNGGTGEKLFF
CDR3nt: TGTGCCAGCAGTTCCAATGGGGGAACTGGCGAAAAACTGTTTTTT

abundance: .
j_gene: TRBJ1-2
v_gene: TRBV29-1
d_gene: TRBD1
CDR3aa: CSVCNRGSNYGYTF
CDR3nt: TGCAGCGTCTGTAACAGGGGAAGCAACTATGGCTACACCTTC

abundance: .
j_gene: TRBJ1-1
v_gene: TRBV2
d_gene: .
CDR3aa: CASLGGYTEAFF
CDR3nt: TGTGCCTCGCTAGGAGGCTACACTGAAGCTTTCTTT

abundance: once
j_gene: TRBJ1-5
v_gene: TRBV27
d_gene: .
CDR3aa: CASSSSGYGGQPQHF
CDR3nt: TGTGCCAGCAGTAGTTCGGGGTACGGGGGTCAGCCCCAGCATTTT

abundance: .
j_gene: TRBJ2-2
v_gene: TRBV2
d_gene: .
CDR3aa: CASSWTENTGELFF
CDR3nt: TGTGCCAGCAGTTGGACAGAAAACACCGGGGAGCTGTTTTTT

abundance: few
j_gene: TRBJ2-1
v_gene: TRBV7-9
d_gene: TRBD2
CDR3aa: CASSLVLAGSNEQFF
CDR3nt: TGTGCCAGCAGCTTAGTGTTAGCGGGGAGCAATGAGCAGTTCTTC

abundance: .
j_gene: TRBJ2-2
v_gene: TRBV27
d_gene: .
CDR3aa: CASSHTRGGNTGELFF
CDR3nt: TGTGCCAGCAGCCACACCAGGGGTGGTAACACCGGGGAGCTGTTTTTT

abundance: once
j_gene: TRBJ1-1
v_gene: TRBV5-1
d_gene: TRBD1
CDR3aa: CASSPRTGGNTEAFF
CDR3nt: TGCGCCAGCAGCCCTAGGACAGGTGGGAACACTGAAGCTTTCTTT

abundance: .
j_gene: TRBJ1-1
v_gene: TRBV19
d_gene: .
CDR3aa: CASRDPMNTEAFF
CDR3nt: TGTGCCAGCCGGGACCCGATGAACACTGAAGCTTTCTTT

abundance: .
j_gene: TRBJ2-7
v_gene: TRBV29-1
d_gene: .
CDR3aa: CSVLTDHTYEQYF
CDR3nt: TGCAGCGTTTTAACGGACCACACCTACGAGCAGTACTTC

abundance: .
j_gene: TRBJ2-7
v_gene: TRBV27
d_gene: .
CDR3aa: CASRIKARGWEQYF
CDR3nt: TGTGCCAGCAGAATCAAAGCTAGGGGGTGGGAGCAGTACTTC

abundance: medium-sized
j_gene: TRBJ2-1
v_gene: TRBV12-5
d_gene: .
CDR3aa: CASGLVDGHEQFF
CDR3nt: TGTGCTAGTGGTTTGGTAGACGGGCATGAGCAGTTCTTC

abundance: .
j_gene: TRBJ1-4
v_gene: TRBV4-1
d_gene: .
CDR3aa: CASSQGARNEKLFF
CDR3nt: TGCGCCAGCAGCCAGGGGGCAAGGAACGAAAAACTGTTTTTT

abundance: .
j_gene: TRBJ2-7
v_gene: TRBV11-1
d_gene: .
CDR3aa: CASSLLPHEQYF
CDR3nt: TGTGCCAGCAGCTTGTTGCCCCACGAGCAGTACTTC

abundance: .
j_gene: TRBJ2-3
v_gene: TRBV11-2
d_gene: .
CDR3aa: CASSSMIGVRGDTQYF
CDR3nt: TGTGCCAGCAGCTCCATGATAGGGGTGAGAGGAGATACGCAGTATTTT

abundance: .
j_gene: TRBJ2-1
v_gene: TRBV6-6
d_gene: .
CDR3aa: CASKEQHYNEQFF
CDR3nt: TGTGCCAGCAAGGAACAGCACTACAATGAGCAGTTCTTC

abundance: .
j_gene: TRBJ2-5
v_gene: TRBV5-4
d_gene: .
CDR3aa: CASSPWEQEETQYF
CDR3nt: TGTGCCAGCAGCCCTTGGGAACAGGAAGAGACCCAGTACTTC

abundance: .
j_gene: TRBJ2-1
v_gene: TRBV18
d_gene: .
CDR3aa: CASSPSVNEQFF
CDR3nt: TGTGCCAGCTCACCTTCTGTCAATGAGCAGTTCTTC

abundance: .
j_gene: TRBJ1-1
v_gene: TRBV7-9
d_gene: .
CDR3aa: CASSLGTEAFF
CDR3nt: TGTGCCAGCAGCTTAGGTACTGAAGCTTTCTTT

abundance: .
j_gene: TRBJ2-2
v_gene: TRBV6-5
d_gene: TRBD2
CDR3aa: CASSQGTSLAGELFF
CDR3nt: TGTGCCAGCAGTCAAGGGACTAGTCTGGCCGGGGAGCTGTTTTTT

abundance: .
j_gene: TRBJ2-1
v_gene: TRBV5-4
d_gene: TRBD2
CDR3aa: CASSSEAGTNRYNEQFF
CDR3nt: TGTGCCAGCAGCTCGGAAGCCGGGACTAATCGATACAATGAGCAGTTCTTC